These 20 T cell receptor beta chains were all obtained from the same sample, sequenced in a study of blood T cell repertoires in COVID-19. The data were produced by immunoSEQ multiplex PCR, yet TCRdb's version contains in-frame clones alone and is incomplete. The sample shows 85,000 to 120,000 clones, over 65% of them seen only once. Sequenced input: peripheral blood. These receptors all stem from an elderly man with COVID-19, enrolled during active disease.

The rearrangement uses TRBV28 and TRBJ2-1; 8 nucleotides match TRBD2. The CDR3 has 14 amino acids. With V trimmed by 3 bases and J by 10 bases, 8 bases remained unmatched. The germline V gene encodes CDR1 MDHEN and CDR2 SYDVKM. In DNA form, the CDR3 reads TGTGCCAGCAGTTTCGCTTTGGCGGGAGGCGAGCAGTTCTTC. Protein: CASSFALAGGEQFF.

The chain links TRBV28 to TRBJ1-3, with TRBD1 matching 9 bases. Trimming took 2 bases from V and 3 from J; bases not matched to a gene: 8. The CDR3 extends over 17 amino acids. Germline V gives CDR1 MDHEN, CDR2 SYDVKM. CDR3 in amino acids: CASSLRGTGGYGNTIYF. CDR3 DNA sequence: TGTGCCAGCAGTTTAAGAGGAACAGGGGGCTATGGAAACACCATATATTTT.

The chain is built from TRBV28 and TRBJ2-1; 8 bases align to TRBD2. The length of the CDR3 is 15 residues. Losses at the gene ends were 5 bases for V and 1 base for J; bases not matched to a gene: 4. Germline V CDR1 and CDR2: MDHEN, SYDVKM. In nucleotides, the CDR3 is TGTGCCAGCAGTCCGCTAGCGGGTTCCTACAATGAGCAGTTCTTC. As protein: CASSPLAGSYNEQFF.

The CDR3 sequence is CASSWLRTGSYEQYF. In DNA, the CDR3 is TGTGCCAGCAGCTGGTTGAGGACAGGGTCCTACGAGCAGTACTTC. V gene TRBV5-5 combines with J gene TRBJ2-7; TRBD1 aligns across 8 bases. This CDR3 region has 15 residues. CDR1 is SGHKS and CDR2 is YYEKEE in the germline V gene (reference sequence). V gave up 3 bases and J gave up 1 base; unmatched junction bases: 6.

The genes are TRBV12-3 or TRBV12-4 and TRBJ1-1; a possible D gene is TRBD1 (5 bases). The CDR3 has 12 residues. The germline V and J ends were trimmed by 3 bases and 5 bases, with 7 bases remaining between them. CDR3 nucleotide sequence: TGTGCCAGCAGTTTCCAGGGAACTGAAGCTTTCTTT. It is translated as CASSFQGTEAFF.

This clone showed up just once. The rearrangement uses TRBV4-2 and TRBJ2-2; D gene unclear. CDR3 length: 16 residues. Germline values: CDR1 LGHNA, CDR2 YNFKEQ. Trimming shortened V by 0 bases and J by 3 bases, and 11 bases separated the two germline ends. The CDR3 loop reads CASSQDLRPYTGELFF. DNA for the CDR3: TGTGCCAGCAGCCAAGATCTGCGGCCCTACACCGGGGAGCTGTTTTTT.

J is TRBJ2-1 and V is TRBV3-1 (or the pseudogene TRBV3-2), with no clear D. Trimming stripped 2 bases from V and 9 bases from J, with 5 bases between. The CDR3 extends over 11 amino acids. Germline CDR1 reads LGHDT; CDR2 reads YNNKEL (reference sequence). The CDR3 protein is CASSQSREQFF. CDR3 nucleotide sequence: TGTGCCAGCAGCCAATCTCGTGAGCAGTTCTTC.

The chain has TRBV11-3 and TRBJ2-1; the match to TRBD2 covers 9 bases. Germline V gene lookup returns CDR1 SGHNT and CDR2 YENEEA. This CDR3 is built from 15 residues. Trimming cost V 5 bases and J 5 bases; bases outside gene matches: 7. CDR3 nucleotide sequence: TGTGCCAGCAGCCAAGCGGGAGGTCTCAACAATGAGCAGTTCTTC. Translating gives CASSQAGGLNNEQFF.

This CDR3 reads CASSSGLAGEPSGEQYF. The DNA of the CDR3 is TGTGCCAGCAGCTCAGGACTAGCGGGGGAGCCAAGCGGCGAGCAGTACTTC. The chain has TRBV5-4 and TRBJ2-7, with TRBD2 matching over 13 bases. This CDR3 is 17 amino acids long. V was pared by 3 bases and J by 6 bases, with 12 bases of the junction left unmatched. Germline CDR1 and CDR2: SGHNT and YYREEE (reference sequence).

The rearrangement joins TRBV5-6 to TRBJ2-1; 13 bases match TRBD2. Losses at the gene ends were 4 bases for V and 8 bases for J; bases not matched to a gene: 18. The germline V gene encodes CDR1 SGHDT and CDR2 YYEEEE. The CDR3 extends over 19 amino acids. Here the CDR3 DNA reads TGTGCCAGCAGCCAACTGGGACTAGCGGGAACGCACGGGCTCGATGAGCAGTTCTTC. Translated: CASSQLGLAGTHGLDEQFF.

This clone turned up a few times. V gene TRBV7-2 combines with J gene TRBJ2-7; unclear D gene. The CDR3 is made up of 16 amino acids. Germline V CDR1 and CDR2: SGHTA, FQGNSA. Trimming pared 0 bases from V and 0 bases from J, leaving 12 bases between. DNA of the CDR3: TGTGCCAGCAGCTTAGCGGGCTCTAAACGCTCCTACGAGCAGTACTTC. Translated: CASSLAGSKRSYEQYF.

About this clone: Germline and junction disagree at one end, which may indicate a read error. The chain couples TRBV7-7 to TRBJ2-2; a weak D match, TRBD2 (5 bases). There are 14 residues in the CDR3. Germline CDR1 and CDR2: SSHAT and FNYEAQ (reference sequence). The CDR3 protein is CASSPGVNTGELFF. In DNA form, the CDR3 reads TGTGCTAGCAGCCCCGGGGTGAACACCGGGGAGCTGTTTTTT.

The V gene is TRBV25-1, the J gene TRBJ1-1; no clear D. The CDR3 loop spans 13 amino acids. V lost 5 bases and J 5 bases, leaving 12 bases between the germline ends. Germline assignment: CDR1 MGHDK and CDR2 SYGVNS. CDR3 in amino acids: CASSFRLQTEAFF. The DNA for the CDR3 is TGTGCCAGCAGTTTCCGACTTCAGACTGAAGCTTTCTTT.

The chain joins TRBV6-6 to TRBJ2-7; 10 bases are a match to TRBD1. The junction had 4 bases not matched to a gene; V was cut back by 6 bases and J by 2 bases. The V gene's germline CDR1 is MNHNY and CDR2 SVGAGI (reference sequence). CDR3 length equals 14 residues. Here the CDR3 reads CASRWDRGAYEQYF. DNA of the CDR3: TGTGCCAGCAGGTGGGACAGGGGAGCCTACGAGCAGTACTTC.

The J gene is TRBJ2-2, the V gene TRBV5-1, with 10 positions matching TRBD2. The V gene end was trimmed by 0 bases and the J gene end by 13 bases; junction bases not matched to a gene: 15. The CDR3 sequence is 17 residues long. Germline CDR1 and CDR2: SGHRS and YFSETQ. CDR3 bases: TGCGCCAGCAGCTTGGCCCCAGGACTAGCGGCCTCCCCGTCGCTGTTTTTT. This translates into CASSLAPGLAASPSLFF. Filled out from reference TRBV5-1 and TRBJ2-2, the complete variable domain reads KAGVTQTPRYLIKTRGQQVTLSCSPISGHRSVSWYQQTPGQGLQFLFEYFSETQRNKGNFPGRFSGRQFSNSRSEMNVSTLELGDSALYLCASSLAPGLAASPSLFFGEGSRLTVL.

The CDR3: CASSLQGLGNQPQHF. The CDR3 nucleotides read TGCGCCAGCAGCTTGCAGGGGCTGGGCAATCAGCCCCAGCATTTT. This chain links TRBV5-1 with TRBJ1-5, with D possibly being TRBD1 (6 bases). With 1 base removed from V and 2 bases from J, the gap between germline ends came to 10 bases. CDR3 length: 15 amino acids. Germline V gene sequence: CDR1 SGHRS, CDR2 YFSETQ.

DNA for the CDR3: TGTGCCAGCAGTTCGCCGGGAGATTGGAGGAATGGCTACACCTTC. Amino acid sequence: CASSSPGDWRNGYTF. The chain couples TRBV28 to TRBJ1-2; D ambiguous. The V gene's germline CDR1 is MDHEN and CDR2 SYDVKM. The germline V and J ends were trimmed by 4 bases and 6 bases, with 18 bases remaining between them. CDR3 length: 15 amino acids.

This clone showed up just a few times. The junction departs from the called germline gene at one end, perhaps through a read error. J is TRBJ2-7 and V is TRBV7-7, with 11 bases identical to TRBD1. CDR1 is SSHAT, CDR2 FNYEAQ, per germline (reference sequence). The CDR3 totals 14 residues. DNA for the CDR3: TGTGCTAGCAGCCCCGGGACAGGGGGCTACGAGCAGTACTTC. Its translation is CASSPGTGGYEQYF.

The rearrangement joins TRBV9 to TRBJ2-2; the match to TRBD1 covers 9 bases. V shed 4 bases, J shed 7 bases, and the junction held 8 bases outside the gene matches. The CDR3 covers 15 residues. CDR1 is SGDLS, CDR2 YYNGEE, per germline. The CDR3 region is CASSPRDRALGELFF. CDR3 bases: TGTGCCAGCAGCCCCCGGGACAGGGCCCTCGGGGAGCTGTTTTTT.

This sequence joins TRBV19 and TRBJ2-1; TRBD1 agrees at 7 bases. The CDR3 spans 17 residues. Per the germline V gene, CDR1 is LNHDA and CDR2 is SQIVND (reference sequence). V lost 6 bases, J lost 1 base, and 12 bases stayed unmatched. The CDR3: CASSPSINRGSYNEQFF. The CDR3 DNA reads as TGTGCCAGTAGCCCAAGTATAAACAGGGGATCCTACAATGAGCAGTTCTTC.